Shown below are 27 T cell receptor beta chains from a single sample sequenced in a study of T cells in Graves' hyperthyroidism and ophthalmopathy. Amplified TCR beta CDR3 regions came from RNA transcripts. HTBI primers were employed in a first-round RT-PCR of the TCR CDR3. TCRdb used MiXCR to reprocess the multiplex PCR reads, holding one entry per CDR3 protein. The sample has 400,000 to 550,000 distinct CDR3 sequences, around 22% seen once. Specimen: blood. The source is a woman aged 30 to 39 with Graves' ophthalmopathy.

As concerns this clonotype: Likely a read error: the CDR3 ends without its conserved phenylalanine or tryptophan. The DNA is left out, because the CDR3 cannot be placed on it with certainty; the CDR3 is given as TCRdb lists it. The CDR3 protein is CASSYGLTSSGANVLRL. The rearrangement links TRBV6-5 to TRBJ2-6; the D call of TRBD2 is as the table states it, not checked on the DNA. Germline lookup yields CDR1 MNHEY and CDR2 SVGAGI. The CDR3 comprises 17 residues, both ends counted.

This clonotype occurred a few times. This chain joins TRBV24-1 and TRBJ2-5; TRBD1 matches at 9 bases. V shed 4 bases, J shed 4 bases, and the junction held 6 bases outside the gene matches. CDR1 is KGHDR, CDR2 SFDVKD, per germline. The CDR3 spans 15 residues. CDR3 loop: CATSETGTGRETQYF. The CDR3 DNA follows: TGTGCCACCAGTGAGACTGGGACAGGGCGAGAGACCCAGTACTTC.

This clonotype was seen repeatedly, ten times or more. A read error may explain this, as a much larger clone is one base away. The CDR3 ends on some other residue instead of the conserved phenylalanine or tryptophan, so this is likely a read error. This rearrangement joins TRBV6-2 or TRBV6-3 to TRBJ1-5; 7 bases map to TRBD1. Germline V CDR1 and CDR2: MNHEY, SVGEGT. This CDR3 has 13 amino acids. Trimming removed 6 bases from V and 4 bases from J; junction bases left unmatched: 3. The CDR3 DNA reads as TGTGCCAGCAGGAAGACAGGGAATCAGCCCCAGCATCTT. Translation: CASRKTGNQPQHL.

The rearrangement links TRBV20-1 to TRBJ2-7; 8 positions agree with TRBD1. Unmatched junction bases numbered 1, after V lost 0 bases and J lost 3 bases. CDR1 DFQATT and CDR2 SNEGSKA come from the germline V gene (reference sequence). CDR3 length: 13 amino acids. CDR3 in amino acids: CSARDDRGYEQYF. DNA for the CDR3: TGCAGTGCTAGAGATGACAGGGGCTACGAGCAGTACTTC.

V is TRBV29-1 and J is TRBJ2-3, with TRBD2 matching over 16 bases. The CDR3 contains 18 residues. J lost 3 bases, V lost 0 bases, and 6 bases had no gene match. Germline CDR1 reads SQVTM; CDR2 reads ANQGSEA. CDR3 sequence (DNA): TGCAGCGTTGAAGACCCGGGACTAGCGGGAGGGCGTACAGATACGCAGTATTTT. Translation: CSVEDPGLAGGRTDTQYF.

This clonotype occurred many times. The chain joins TRBV20-1 to TRBJ2-7; 11 nucleotides line up with TRBD2. The CDR3 length is 14 residues. Per germline, CDR1 DFQATT and CDR2 SNEGSKA (reference sequence). The V segment lost 1 base and the J segment 6 bases; nucleotides outside the gene matches: 5. CDR3 DNA: TGCAGTGCTAGAGGCTTGGGACTAGCGGCCGAGCAGTACTTC. Translating gives CSARGLGLAAEQYF.

This chain uses TRBV5-4 with TRBJ1-1; D call uncertain. V shed 2 bases and J shed 0 bases, with 11 bases lying between them. The CDR3 extends over 15 amino acids. Per the germline V gene, CDR1 is SGHNT and CDR2 is YYREEE (reference sequence). The CDR3: CASSFSSQMNTEAFF. CDR3 DNA: TGTGCCAGCAGCTTCTCCTCGCAGATGAACACTGAAGCTTTCTTT.

The chain links TRBV24-1 to TRBJ1-2; D gene unclear. The germline CDR1 and CDR2 sequences are KGHDR and SFDVKD. The CDR3 runs 13 residues. The germline V and J ends were trimmed by 3 bases and 5 bases, with 9 bases remaining between them. This chain's CDR3 is CATSDQTGYGYTF. The CDR3 DNA reads as TGTGCCACCAGTGATCAGACGGGGTATGGCTACACCTTC.

There are many counts of this clonotype. This chain connects TRBV6-2 or TRBV6-3 to TRBJ1-5, with D unclear. This CDR3 has 14 residues. CDR1 and CDR2 from the germline V gene are MNHEY and SVGEGT. The V end was cut by 3 bases, the J end by 3 bases, with 9 bases between. In DNA form, the CDR3 reads TGTGCCAGCAGTTATGTAGGCGTCAATCAGCCCCAGCATTTT. It encodes CASSYVGVNQPQHF.

At least ten counts were recorded for this clonotype. The CDR3: CASSYLPGGNTEAFF. DNA for the CDR3: TGTGCCAGCAGTTACCTCCCGGGCGGAAACACTGAAGCTTTCTTT. The chain links TRBV6-5 to TRBJ1-1; D uncertain. The CDR3 length is 15 residues. With 2 bases removed from V and 2 bases from J, the gap between germline ends came to 12 bases. Germline-derived CDR1 and CDR2 are MNHEY and SVGAGI.

V is TRBV24-1 and J is TRBJ1-2, with D possibly being TRBD1 (6 bases). The V end lost 5 bases, the J end lost 10 bases, and 16 bases lay between the germline ends. From germline, CDR1 is KGHDR and CDR2 SFDVKD. This CDR3 has 13 residues. CDR3 in amino acids: CATSGGTSLPYTF. DNA of the CDR3: TGTGCCACCAGTGGGGGGACAAGCCTGCCCTACACCTTC.

At least ten counts were recorded for this clonotype. The chain uses TRBV6-5 and TRBJ1-2; a possible D gene is TRBD1 (6 bases). Trimming removed 0 bases at V and 10 bases at J, with 18 bases between. The CDR3 has 15 amino acids. From germline, CDR1 is MNHEY and CDR2 SVGAGI. CDR3 loop: CASSYSVGGGVAYTF. In DNA, the CDR3 is TGTGCCAGCAGTTACTCAGTAGGGGGGGGGGTCGCCTACACCTTC.

At least ten counts were recorded for this clonotype. The V call is TRBV6-1, the J call TRBJ1-6; D perhaps matches TRBD1 (5 bases). V was cut by 7 bases and J by 6 bases, with 13 bases left in between. Germline V lookup: CDR1 MNHNS, CDR2 SASEGT. The CDR3 contains 14 residues. The chain's CDR3 is CASTLQGVNSPLHF. CDR3 nucleotide sequence: TGTGCCAGCACACTCCAGGGTGTTAATTCACCCCTCCACTTT.

This clonotype has just a few counts. The rearrangement uses TRBV6-1 and TRBJ1-3, with unresolved D. The CDR3 consists of 14 residues. V was shortened by 2 bases and J by 4 bases, with 9 bases between the two germline ends. Germline loops: CDR1 MNHNS, CDR2 SASEGT. The CDR3 DNA sequence: TGTGCCAGCAGTGAACGAGGTTCGGGAAACACCATATATTTT. As protein: CASSERGSGNTIYF.

This clonotype was seen only a few times. A much bigger clone sits one base away, suggesting this may be a read error. The rearrangement links TRBV28 to TRBJ2-7; no clear D. Between the trimmed V and J ends, which lost 5 bases and 5 bases, there was a span of 16 bases. Germline V gene sequence: CDR1 MDHEN, CDR2 SYDVKM. This CDR3 comprises 14 residues. The CDR3 region has the DNA TGTGCCAGCAGTATTAGGGTAGTCACAGACGAGCAGTACTTC. Its translation: CASSIRVVTDEQYF.

V usage is TRBV5-1 and J usage is TRBJ2-2, with 12 bases matching TRBD2. Per the germline V gene, CDR1 is SGHRS and CDR2 is YFSETQ. With 5 bases clipped from V and 7 bases from J, the junction kept 9 bases outside the gene matches. This CDR3 is built from 16 residues. The DNA of the CDR3 is TGCGCCAGCAGACCGCTAGCGGGGGGGCTTGTCGGGGAGCTGTTTTTT. The encoded protein is CASRPLAGGLVGELFF.

This clonotype was detected many times. The chain uses TRBV20-1 and TRBJ2-7, with TRBD1 identical over 7 bases. V gave up 3 bases and J gave up 4 bases; unmatched junction bases: 6. CDR3 size: 13 residues. The germline gives CDR1 DFQATT, CDR2 SNEGSKA (reference sequence). The CDR3 coding sequence is TGCAGTGCTAGGCCTCCGGGACAGTACGAGCAGTACTTC. It encodes CSARPPGQYEQYF.

This rearrangement joins TRBV6-1 to TRBJ1-2; TRBD1 agrees at 11 bases. Germline trimming cut 2 bases from V and 8 bases from J; bases unmatched to any gene: 7. This CDR3 contains 15 residues. Germline lookup yields CDR1 MNHNS and CDR2 SASEGT. Here the CDR3 reads CASSENPGQGGGYTF. The CDR3 DNA reads TGTGCCAGCAGTGAAAATCCGGGACAGGGGGGAGGCTACACCTTC.

In the case of this clonotype: A much more abundant neighbour one base away suggests this may be a read error. The chain joins TRBV4-3 to TRBJ2-7; the match to TRBD1 covers 11 bases. The CDR3 is 13 residues long. The V segment lost 3 bases and the J segment 12 bases; nucleotides outside the gene matches: 7. Per germline, CDR1 LGHNA and CDR2 YSLEER. CDR3 protein: CASSQGQGEKLYF. As DNA, the CDR3 is TGCGCCAGCAGCCAGGGACAGGGGGAAAAGCTGTACTTC.

This clonotype was counted ten times or more. The chain has TRBV19 and TRBJ1-1; D call uncertain. Trimming removed 3 bases at V and 3 bases at J, with 11 bases between. The CDR3 is 14 amino acids. CDR1 and CDR2 (germline): LNHDA, SQIVND (reference sequence). In DNA, the CDR3 is TGTGCCAGTAGTATTTGGGCCGATGACACTGAAGCTTTCTTT. The encoded protein is CASSIWADDTEAFF. Supplemented by reference TRBV19 and TRBJ1-1, the full variable domain reads DGGITQSPKYLFRKEGQNVTLSCEQNLNHDAMYWYRQDPGQGLRLIYYSQIVNDFQKGDIAEGYSVSREKKESFPLTVTSAQKNPTAFYLCASSIWADDTEAFFGQGTRLTVV.

This clonotype was found many times. V and J are TRBV12-3 or TRBV12-4 and TRBJ2-7; possible D gene TRBD2, 5 bases. V was clipped by 0 bases and J by 2 bases, with 11 bases between them. The CDR3 has 15 residues. In DNA, the CDR3 is TGTGCCAGCAGTTTAGCGAGAGGGATCGCCTACGAGCAGTACTTC. This codes for CASSLARGIAYEQYF.

J is TRBJ1-2 and V is TRBV7-9, with a weak D call TRBD1 (5 bases). The length of the CDR3 is 12 residues. Germline CDR1 reads SEHNR; CDR2 reads FQNEAQ (reference sequence). Trimming took off 10 bases at V and 2 bases at J, with 11 bases between the two ends. This chain's CDR3 is CAISGGNYGYTF. The CDR3 bases are TGTGCCATCTCCGGGGGGAACTATGGCTACACCTTC.

This clonotype was seen repeatedly, ten times or more. The chain employs TRBV6-2 or TRBV6-3 and TRBJ2-3; D might be TRBD2 (5 bases). The CDR3 length is 18 residues. Per the germline V gene, CDR1 is MNHEY and CDR2 is SVGEGT. The V and J ends lost 5 bases and 0 bases respectively, with 21 bases between them. The CDR3 loop is CASSQRYSPLVSTDTQYF. DNA for the CDR3: TGTGCCAGCAGTCAGCGGTACAGTCCTTTGGTGAGCACAGATACGCAGTATTTT.

This clonotype was counted ten times or more. The CDR3 DNA follows: TGCAGCGTCCGATATTCAGGGTGGTTGACTTTCTTT. It encodes CSVRYSGWLTFF. The genes are TRBV29-1 and TRBJ1-1, with D perhaps TRBD1 (5 bases). CDR3 length equals 12 residues. V dropped 6 bases and J dropped 12 bases, with 20 bases sitting between them. CDR1 and CDR2 from the germline V gene are SQVTM and ANQGSEA.

This clonotype has ten or more counts. V and J are TRBV4-3 and TRBJ2-7, with D unresolved. Germline loops: CDR1 LGHNA, CDR2 YSLEER. The CDR3 is made up of 13 amino acids. V lost 1 base to trimming and J lost 5 bases, with 9 bases between them. The CDR3: CASSQGGSDEQYF. CDR3 in DNA: TGCGCCAGCAGCCAAGGGGGATCAGACGAGCAGTACTTC.

This clonotype has at least ten counts. The chain combines TRBV4-1 with TRBJ2-5; TRBD2 aligns across 13 bases. The CDR3 is 17 amino acids. With 4 bases clipped from V and 5 bases from J, the junction kept 10 bases outside the gene matches. Germline assignment: CDR1 MGHRA and CDR2 YSYEKL. Written as DNA, the CDR3 is TGCGCCAGCAGCCCGAGACTAGCGGGGGGTCCATGGGAGACCCAGTACTTC. This translates into CASSPRLAGGPWETQYF.

This clonotype has at least ten counts. The V and J genes are TRBV20-1 and TRBJ2-5, with 8 bases fitting TRBD2. Germline V gene sequence: CDR1 DFQATT, CDR2 SNEGSKA (reference sequence). The CDR3 totals 16 residues. Trimming at V came to 3 bases and at J to 6 bases, leaving 15 bases not matched to a gene. In nucleotides, the CDR3 is TGCAGTGCTAGGGGAAGTGAGCGGGGGAACCCACAGACCCAGTACTTC. It encodes CSARGSERGNPQTQYF.